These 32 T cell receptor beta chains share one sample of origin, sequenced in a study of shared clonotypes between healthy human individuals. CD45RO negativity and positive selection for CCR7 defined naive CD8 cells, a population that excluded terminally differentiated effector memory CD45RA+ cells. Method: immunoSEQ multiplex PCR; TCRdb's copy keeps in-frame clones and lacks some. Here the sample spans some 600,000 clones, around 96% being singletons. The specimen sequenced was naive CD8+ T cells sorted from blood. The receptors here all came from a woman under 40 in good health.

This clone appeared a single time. CDR3 protein: CASSLWTGFSGELFF. The CDR3, as DNA: TGTGCCAGCAGTTTATGGACAGGGTTTTCCGGGGAGCTGTTTTTT. This sequence joins TRBV27 and TRBJ2-2; 8 bases are a match to TRBD1. V lost 1 base and J lost 6; bases outside the gene matches: 4. The length of the CDR3 is 15 residues. CDR1 MNHEY and CDR2 SMNVEV come from the germline V gene (reference sequence).

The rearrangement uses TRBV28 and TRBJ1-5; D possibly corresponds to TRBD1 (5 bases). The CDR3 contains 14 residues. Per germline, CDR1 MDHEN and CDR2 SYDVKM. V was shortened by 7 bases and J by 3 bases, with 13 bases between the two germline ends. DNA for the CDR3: TGTGCCAGCAAGCGCAGGGATAACAATCAGCCCCAGCATTTT. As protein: CASKRRDNNQPQHF.

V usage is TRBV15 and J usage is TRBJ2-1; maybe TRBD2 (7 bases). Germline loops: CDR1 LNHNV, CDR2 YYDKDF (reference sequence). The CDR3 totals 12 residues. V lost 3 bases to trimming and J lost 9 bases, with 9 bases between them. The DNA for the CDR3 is TGTGCCACCAGCAGGGGAGGGGGTGAGCAGTTCTTC. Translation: CATSRGGGEQFF.

CDR3 nucleotides: TGTGCCAGCAGCTTAGATGGGGAGGAGCCCCAGCATTTT. Protein product: CASSLDGEEPQHF. This sequence joins TRBV7-2 and TRBJ1-5; no reliable D call. Germline assignment: CDR1 SGHTA and CDR2 FQGNSA. V was pared by 1 base and J by 8 bases, with 9 bases between. The CDR3 contains 13 residues.

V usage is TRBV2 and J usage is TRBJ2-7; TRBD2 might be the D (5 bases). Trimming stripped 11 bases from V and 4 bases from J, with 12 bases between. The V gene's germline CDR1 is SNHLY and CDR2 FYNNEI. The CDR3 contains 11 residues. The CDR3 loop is CAFSAVYEQYF. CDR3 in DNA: TGTGCCTTTTCAGCGGTATACGAGCAGTACTTC.

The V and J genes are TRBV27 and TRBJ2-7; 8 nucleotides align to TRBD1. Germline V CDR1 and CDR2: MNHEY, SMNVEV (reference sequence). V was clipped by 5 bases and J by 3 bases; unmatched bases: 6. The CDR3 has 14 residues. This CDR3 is CASSHRGSIYEQYF. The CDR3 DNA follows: TGTGCCAGCAGTCACAGGGGGTCCATCTACGAGCAGTACTTC.

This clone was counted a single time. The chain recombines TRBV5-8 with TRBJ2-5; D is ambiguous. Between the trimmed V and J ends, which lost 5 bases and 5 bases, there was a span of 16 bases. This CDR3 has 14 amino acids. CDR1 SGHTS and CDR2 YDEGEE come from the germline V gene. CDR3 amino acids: CASSYTIGSETQYF. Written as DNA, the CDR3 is TGTGCCAGCAGTTACACTATAGGGTCGGAGACCCAGTACTTC. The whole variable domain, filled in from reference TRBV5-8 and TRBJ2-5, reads EAGVTQSPTHLIKTRGQQATLRCSPISGHTSVYWYQQALGLGLQFLLWYDEGEERNRGNFPPRFSGRQFPNYSSELNVNALELEDSALYLCASSYTIGSETQYFGPGTRLLVL.

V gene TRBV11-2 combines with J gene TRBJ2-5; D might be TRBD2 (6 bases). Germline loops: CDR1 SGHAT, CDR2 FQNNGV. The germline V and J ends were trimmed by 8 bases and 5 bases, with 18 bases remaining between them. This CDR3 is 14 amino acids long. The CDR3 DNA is TGTGCCAGCGCGTCGGGAGTTTATTATGAGACCCAGTACTTC. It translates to CASASGVYYETQYF.

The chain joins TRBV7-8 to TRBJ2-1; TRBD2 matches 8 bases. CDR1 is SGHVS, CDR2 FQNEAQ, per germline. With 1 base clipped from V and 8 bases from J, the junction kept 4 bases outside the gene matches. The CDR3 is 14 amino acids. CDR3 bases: TGTGCCAGCAGCTTAGGTTTAGCGGGATATGAGCAGTTCTTC. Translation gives CASSLGLAGYEQFF.

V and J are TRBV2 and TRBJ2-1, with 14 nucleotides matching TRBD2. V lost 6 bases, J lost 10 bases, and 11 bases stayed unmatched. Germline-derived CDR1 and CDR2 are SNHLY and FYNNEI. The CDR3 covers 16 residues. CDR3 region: CASSQPSGTSGSEQFF. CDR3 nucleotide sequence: TGTGCCAGCAGCCAACCTTCCGGGACTAGCGGGAGCGAGCAGTTCTTC. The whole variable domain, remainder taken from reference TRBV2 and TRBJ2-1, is EPEVTQTPSHQVTQMGQEVILRCVPISNHLYFYWYRQILGQKVEFLVSFYNNEISEKSEIFDDQFSVERPDGSNFTLKIRSTKLEDSAMYFCASSQPSGTSGSEQFFGPGTRLTVL.

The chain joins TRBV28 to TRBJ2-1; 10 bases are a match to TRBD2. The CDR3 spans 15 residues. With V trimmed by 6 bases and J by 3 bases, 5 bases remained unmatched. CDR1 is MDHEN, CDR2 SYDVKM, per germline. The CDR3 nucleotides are TGTGCCAGCAGCCTAGCGGGAGAATTCTACAATGAGCAGTTCTTC. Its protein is CASSLAGEFYNEQFF.

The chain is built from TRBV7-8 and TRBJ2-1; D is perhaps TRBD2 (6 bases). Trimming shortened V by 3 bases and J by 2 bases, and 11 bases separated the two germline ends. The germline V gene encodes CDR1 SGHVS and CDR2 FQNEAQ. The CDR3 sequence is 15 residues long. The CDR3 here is CASSLGGTPYNEQFF. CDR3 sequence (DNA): TGTGCCAGCAGCTTGGGCGGGACCCCCTACAATGAGCAGTTCTTC.

CDR3 DNA: TGTGCCAGCAGCCCCGGGACATTCTACGAGCAGTACTTC. Translating it yields CASSPGTFYEQYF. This sequence joins TRBV5-4 and TRBJ2-7; possibly TRBD1 for D (6 bases). Germline V gene data show CDR1 as SGHNT and CDR2 as YYREEE (reference sequence). Trimming took 4 bases from V and 3 from J, leaving 11 bases between them. The CDR3 is 13 amino acids. Based on the CDR3 plus reference TRBV5-4 and TRBJ2-7, the full variable domain is ETGVTQSPTHLIKTRGQQVTLRCSSQSGHNTVSWYQQALGQGPQFIFQYYREEENGRGNFPPRFSGLQFPNYSSELNVNALELDDSALYLCASSPGTFYEQYFGPGTRLTVT.

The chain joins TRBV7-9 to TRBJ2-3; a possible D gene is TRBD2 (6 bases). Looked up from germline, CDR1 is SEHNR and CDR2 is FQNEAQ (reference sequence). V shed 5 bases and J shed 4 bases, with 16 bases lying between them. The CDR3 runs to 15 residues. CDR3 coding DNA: TGTGCCAGCAGCCAAATGGGACTCCCAGCAGATACGCAGTATTTT. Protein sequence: CASSQMGLPADTQYF.

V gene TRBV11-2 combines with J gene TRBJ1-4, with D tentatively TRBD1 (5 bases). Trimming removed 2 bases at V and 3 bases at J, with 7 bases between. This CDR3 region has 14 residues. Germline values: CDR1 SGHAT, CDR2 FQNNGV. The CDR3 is CASSLQGSNEKLFF. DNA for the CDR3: TGTGCCAGCAGCTTACAGGGTTCTAATGAAAAACTGTTTTTT.

This CDR3 is CAPAKRYLSSYEQYF. In DNA form, the CDR3 reads TGTGCCCCCGCAAAGCGCTATCTTAGCTCCTACGAGCAGTACTTC. The chain joins TRBV10-3 to TRBJ2-7; no clear D. The CDR3 totals 15 residues. V was cut by 11 bases and J by 0 bases, with 20 bases left in between. Germline V gene data show CDR1 as ENHRY and CDR2 as SYGVKD.

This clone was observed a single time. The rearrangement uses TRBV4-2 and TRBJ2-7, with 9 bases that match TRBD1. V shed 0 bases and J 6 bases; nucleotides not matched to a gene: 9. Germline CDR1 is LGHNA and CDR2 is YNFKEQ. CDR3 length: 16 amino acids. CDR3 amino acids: CASSQEMGQGAGEQYF. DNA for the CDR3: TGTGCCAGCAGCCAAGAGATGGGACAGGGTGCGGGCGAGCAGTACTTC.

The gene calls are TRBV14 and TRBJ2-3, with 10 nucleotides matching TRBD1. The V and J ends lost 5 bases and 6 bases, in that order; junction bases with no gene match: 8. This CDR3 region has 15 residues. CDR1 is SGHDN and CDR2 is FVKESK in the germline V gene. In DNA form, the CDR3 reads TGTGCCAGCAGCGAATCCGGGACAGGGGTGGATACGCAGTATTTT. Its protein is CASSESGTGVDTQYF.

The CDR3 coding sequence is TGCGCCAGCAGCCAAGGGCCTTCCGGCAACTATGGCTACACCTTC. Its protein is CASSQGPSGNYGYTF. This chain links TRBV4-1 with TRBJ1-2; D is undetermined. This CDR3 contains 15 residues. Per germline, CDR1 MGHRA and CDR2 YSYEKL. V was pared by 1 base and J by 2 bases, with 11 bases between.

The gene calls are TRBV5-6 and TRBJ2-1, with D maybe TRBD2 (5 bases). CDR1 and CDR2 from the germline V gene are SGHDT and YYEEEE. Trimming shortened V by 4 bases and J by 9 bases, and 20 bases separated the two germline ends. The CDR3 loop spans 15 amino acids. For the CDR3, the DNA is TGTGCCAGCAGCCTCCCTGAGCGGAGTCGGCGTGAGCAGTTCTTC. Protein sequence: CASSLPERSRREQFF.

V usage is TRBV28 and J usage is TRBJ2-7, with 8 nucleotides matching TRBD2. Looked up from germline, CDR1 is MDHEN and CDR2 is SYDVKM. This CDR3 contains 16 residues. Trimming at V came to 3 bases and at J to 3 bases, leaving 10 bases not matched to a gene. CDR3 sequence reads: CASSFPRTSRNYEQYF. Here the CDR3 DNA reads TGTGCCAGCAGTTTTCCCAGGACTAGCCGGAACTACGAGCAGTACTTC.

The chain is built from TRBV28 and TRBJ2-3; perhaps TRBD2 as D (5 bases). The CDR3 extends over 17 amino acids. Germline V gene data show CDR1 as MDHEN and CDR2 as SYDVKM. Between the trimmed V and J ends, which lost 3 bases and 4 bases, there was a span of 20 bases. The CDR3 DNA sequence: TGTGCCAGCAGTTTCCCCTCGAGGGTAGTTTTTGCAGATACGCAGTATTTT. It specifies CASSFPSRVVFADTQYF.

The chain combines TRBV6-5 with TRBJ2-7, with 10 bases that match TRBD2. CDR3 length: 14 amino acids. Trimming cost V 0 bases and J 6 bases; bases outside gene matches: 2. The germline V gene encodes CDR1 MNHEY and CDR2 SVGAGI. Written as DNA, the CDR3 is TGTGCCAGCAGTTACTCCGGGACTAGCGTCGAGCAGTACTTC. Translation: CASSYSGTSVEQYF.

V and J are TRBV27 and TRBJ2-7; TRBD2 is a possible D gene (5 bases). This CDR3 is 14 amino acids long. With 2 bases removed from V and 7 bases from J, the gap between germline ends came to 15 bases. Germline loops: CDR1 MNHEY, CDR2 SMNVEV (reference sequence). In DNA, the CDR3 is TGTGCCAGCAGTTTAAGTCGGGAATCGGGGGAGCAGTACTTC. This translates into CASSLSRESGEQYF.

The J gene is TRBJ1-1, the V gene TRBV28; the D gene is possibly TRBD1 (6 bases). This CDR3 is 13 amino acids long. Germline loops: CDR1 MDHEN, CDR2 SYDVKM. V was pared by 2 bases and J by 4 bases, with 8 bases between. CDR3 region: CASSLRGSTEAFF. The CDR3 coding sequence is TGTGCCAGCAGTTTAAGGGGGAGCACTGAAGCTTTCTTT.

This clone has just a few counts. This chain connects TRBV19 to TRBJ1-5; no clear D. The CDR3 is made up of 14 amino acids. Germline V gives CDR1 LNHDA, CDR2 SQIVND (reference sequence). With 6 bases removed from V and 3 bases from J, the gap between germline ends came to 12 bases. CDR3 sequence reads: CASRHSGNNQPQHF. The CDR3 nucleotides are TGTGCCAGTAGGCATTCGGGGAACAATCAGCCCCAGCATTTT.

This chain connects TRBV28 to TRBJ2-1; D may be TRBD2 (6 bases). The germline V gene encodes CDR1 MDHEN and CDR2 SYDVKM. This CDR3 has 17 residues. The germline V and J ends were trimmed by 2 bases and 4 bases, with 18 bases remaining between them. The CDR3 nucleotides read TGTGCCAGCAGTTTACCCACGCCGGAGGGCCGATACAATGAGCAGTTCTTC. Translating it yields CASSLPTPEGRYNEQFF.

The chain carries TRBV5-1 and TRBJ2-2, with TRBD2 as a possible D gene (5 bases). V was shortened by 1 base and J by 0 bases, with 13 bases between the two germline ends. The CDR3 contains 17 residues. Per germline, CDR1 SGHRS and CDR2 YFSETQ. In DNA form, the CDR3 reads TGCGCCAGCAGCTTGTACGTTAGCGTACCGAACACCGGGGAGCTGTTTTTT. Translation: CASSLYVSVPNTGELFF.

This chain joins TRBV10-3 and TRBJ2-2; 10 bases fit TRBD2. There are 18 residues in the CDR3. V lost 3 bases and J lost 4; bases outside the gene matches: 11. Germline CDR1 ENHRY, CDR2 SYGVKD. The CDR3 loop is CAISEGWLAGESTGELFF. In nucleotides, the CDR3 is TGTGCCATCAGTGAAGGCTGGCTAGCGGGAGAGAGCACCGGGGAGCTGTTTTTT.

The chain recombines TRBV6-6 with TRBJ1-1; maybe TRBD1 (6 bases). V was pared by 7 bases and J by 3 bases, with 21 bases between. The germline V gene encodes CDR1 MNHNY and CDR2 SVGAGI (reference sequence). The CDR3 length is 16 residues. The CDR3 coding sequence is TGTGCCAGCACTCTGGACAGAAGACTAGTGGACACTGAAGCTTTCTTT. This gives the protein CASTLDRRLVDTEAFF.

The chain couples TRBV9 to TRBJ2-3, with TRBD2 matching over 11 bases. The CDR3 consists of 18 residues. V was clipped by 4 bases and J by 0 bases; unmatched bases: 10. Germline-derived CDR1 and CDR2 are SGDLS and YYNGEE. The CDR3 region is CASSRVGTSGYSTDTQYF. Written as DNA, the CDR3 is TGTGCCAGCAGCAGGGTGGGGACTAGCGGCTATAGCACAGATACGCAGTATTTT. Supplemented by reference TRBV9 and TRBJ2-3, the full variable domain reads DSGVTQTPKHLITATGQRVTLRCSPRSGDLSVYWYQQSLDQGLQFLIQYYNGEERAKGNILERFSAQQFPDLHSELNLSSLELGDSALYFCASSRVGTSGYSTDTQYFGPGTRLTVL.

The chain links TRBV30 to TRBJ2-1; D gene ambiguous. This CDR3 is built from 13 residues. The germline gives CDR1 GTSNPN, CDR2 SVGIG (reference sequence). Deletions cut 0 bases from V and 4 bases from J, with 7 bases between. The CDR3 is CAWSVSEYNEQFF. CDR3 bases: TGTGCCTGGAGTGTTTCGGAGTACAATGAGCAGTTCTTC.